This is a list of T cell receptor beta chains from one sample in a study of CD8 T cells in ankylosing spondylitis. TCRdb reanalysed the 5' RACE reads using MiXCR and keeps one entry per CDR3 protein. Of about 150,000 distinct CDR3 sequences in the sample, under 55% were seen once. Material for sequencing was synovial fluid, either unsorted or a sorted T cell fraction (not recorded which). All receptors derive from a male donor with ankylosing spondylitis. The CDR3 runs from the conserved cysteine through the conserved F or W. D genes are given only for firm matches. The size field is filled for only some rows; it gives once, few, many or a size class.

CDR3 DNA: TGTGCCAGCAGTTTTGAAGGCGGGCCTAATGAAAAACTGTTTTTT
CDR3 protein: CASSFEGGPNEKLFF
V gene: TRBV12-3/TRBV12-4
J gene: TRBJ1-4
D gene: -
clone size: -

CDR3 DNA: TGTACCAGCAGCCACCCGACGGGGGCCGCAGATACGCAGTATTTT
CDR3 protein: CTSSHPTGAADTQYF
V gene: TRBV7-9
J gene: TRBJ2-3
D gene: -
clone size: once

CDR3 DNA: TGTGCCAGCAGCTTACAAGACCACACCATATATTTT
CDR3 protein: CASSLQDHTIYF
V gene: TRBV7-8
J gene: TRBJ1-3
D gene: -
clone size: -

CDR3 DNA: TGTGCCAGCAGCTTAGATTGGTCGGGTTATATGAGCAATGAGCAGTTCTTC
CDR3 protein: CASSLDWSGYMSNEQFF
V gene: TRBV11-2
J gene: TRBJ2-1
D gene: -
clone size: few

CDR3 DNA: TGTGCCAGCAGTTTTTATTCTCCATGGGGGACAGGCTACTCCTACGAGCAGTACTTC
CDR3 protein: CASSFYSPWGTGYSYEQYF
V gene: TRBV12-3/TRBV12-4
J gene: TRBJ2-7
D gene: TRBD1
clone size: -

CDR3 DNA: TGCAGTGCTAGAGACGAGCGGGGCCTTACCTACAATGAGCAGTTCTTC
CDR3 protein: CSARDERGLTYNEQFF
V gene: TRBV20-1
J gene: TRBJ2-1
D gene: TRBD2
clone size: -

CDR3 DNA: TGTGCCAGCAGCCCTCTGGTAAGGCCTTCCTACGAGCAGTACTTC
CDR3 protein: CASSPLVRPSYEQYF
V gene: TRBV11-2
J gene: TRBJ2-7
D gene: -
clone size: -

CDR3 DNA: TGCGCCAGCAGCCCCGGGAACAGGGGAATTTGGGATACGCAGTATTTT
CDR3 protein: CASSPGNRGIWDTQYF
V gene: TRBV4-3
J gene: TRBJ2-3
D gene: TRBD1
clone size: few

CDR3 DNA: TGTGCCAGCAGCCAAGTACATCTACAAGAGACCCAGTACTTC
CDR3 protein: CASSQVHLQETQYF
V gene: TRBV3-1
J gene: TRBJ2-5
D gene: -
clone size: -

CDR3 DNA: TGTGCCACCGACCATCCGGGACAGACTGAAAAACTGTTTTTT
CDR3 protein: CATDHPGQTEKLFF
V gene: TRBV24-1
J gene: TRBJ1-4
D gene: TRBD1
clone size: few

CDR3 DNA: TGCAGTGCTAGAGATTACAGGGTGAGCTATGGCTACACCTTC
CDR3 protein: CSARDYRVSYGYTF
V gene: TRBV20-1
J gene: TRBJ1-2
D gene: -
clone size: medium-sized

CDR3 DNA: TGTGCCAGCAGTTACGGGGAGAGGGCCTACAATGAGCAGTTCTTC
CDR3 protein: CASSYGERAYNEQFF
V gene: TRBV12-3/TRBV12-4
J gene: TRBJ2-1
D gene: -
clone size: few

CDR3 DNA: TGTGCCAGCAGGCCCGCAGGGGGCACTGAAGCTTTCTTT
CDR3 protein: CASRPAGGTEAFF
V gene: TRBV7-9
J gene: TRBJ1-1
D gene: TRBD1
clone size: once

CDR3 DNA: TGTGCCAGCAGTCGCCCGACTAGCGGGGCAAACACCGGGGAGCTGTTTTTT
CDR3 protein: CASSRPTSGANTGELFF
V gene: TRBV3-1
J gene: TRBJ2-2
D gene: TRBD2
clone size: many

CDR3 DNA: TGTGCCAGCAGTTTATTCTCGGAGCGGCATGAGCAGTTCTTC
CDR3 protein: CASSLFSERHEQFF
V gene: TRBV28
J gene: TRBJ2-1
D gene: -
clone size: -

CDR3 DNA: TGTGCCAGCAGCTTAGTGGAGGACAGGGGCTACGAGCAGTACTTC
CDR3 protein: CASSLVEDRGYEQYF
V gene: TRBV7-6
J gene: TRBJ2-7
D gene: TRBD1
clone size: -

CDR3 DNA: TGTGCCAGCAGTGCCACAGGGAGCTCCTACAATGAGCAGTTCTTC
CDR3 protein: CASSATGSSYNEQFF
V gene: TRBV6-1
J gene: TRBJ2-1
D gene: -
clone size: few

CDR3 DNA: TGCAGCGTTGAATTTGCGGGAGAATACGAGCAGTACTTC
CDR3 protein: CSVEFAGEYEQYF
V gene: TRBV29-1
J gene: TRBJ2-7
D gene: TRBD2
clone size: few

CDR3 DNA: TGTGCCAGCAGAGGGGGGCGCGGCGAGACCCAGTACTTC
CDR3 protein: CASRGGRGETQYF
V gene: TRBV12-3/TRBV12-4
J gene: TRBJ2-5
D gene: -
clone size: few

CDR3 DNA: TGTGCCAGCACCTTCAGGGGGTGGGAGGATACGCAGTATTTT
CDR3 protein: CASTFRGWEDTQYF
V gene: TRBV12-3/TRBV12-4
J gene: TRBJ2-3
D gene: TRBD1
clone size: -

CDR3 DNA: TGCAGTGCTAGAGTACCCGGCAGGGGGAACACCGGGGAGCTGTTTTTT
CDR3 protein: CSARVPGRGNTGELFF
V gene: TRBV20-1
J gene: TRBJ2-2
D gene: -
clone size: -

CDR3 DNA: TGCGCCAGCAGCCAAACACGGACTAGCGGGGGCCCAACCGGGGAGCTGTTTTTT
CDR3 protein: CASSQTRTSGGPTGELFF
V gene: TRBV4-1
J gene: TRBJ2-2
D gene: TRBD2
clone size: -

CDR3 DNA: TGTGCCAGCAGTTACGGGGACAGCTCCTACGAGCAGTACTTC
CDR3 protein: CASSYGDSSYEQYF
V gene: TRBV6-2/TRBV6-3
J gene: TRBJ2-7
D gene: TRBD1
clone size: many

CDR3 DNA: TGTGCCAGCAGCCCTGCGACTAGCGGGGGCAGTTTT
CDR3 protein: CASSPATSGGSF
V gene: TRBV12-3/TRBV12-4
J gene: TRBJ2-3
D gene: TRBD2
clone size: few

CDR3 DNA: TGTGCCAGCAGCTTACGTGCGCGTTACTCCTACAATGAGCAGTTCTTC
CDR3 protein: CASSLRARYSYNEQFF
V gene: TRBV11-2
J gene: TRBJ2-1
D gene: -
clone size: -

CDR3 DNA: TGTGCCAGCAGCTCCTCGGACTGGAGAAGCACAGATACGCAGTATTTT
CDR3 protein: CASSSSDWRSTDTQYF
V gene: TRBV7-9
J gene: TRBJ2-3
D gene: -
clone size: -

CDR3 DNA: TGTGCCAGCAGTTTCTTGAGCCTTTGGGAGACCCAGTACTTC
CDR3 protein: CASSFLSLWETQYF
V gene: TRBV12-3/TRBV12-4
J gene: TRBJ2-5
D gene: -
clone size: -

CDR3 DNA: TGTGCCAGCAGTTTTTGGCCCTACTCCTCCCGCGCCCAGCATTTT
CDR3 protein: CASSFWPYSSRAQHF
V gene: TRBV12-3/TRBV12-4
J gene: TRBJ1-5
D gene: -
clone size: -

CDR3 DNA: TGTGCCAGCAGTTTTGGGCACCAATACAATGAGCAGTTCTTC
CDR3 protein: CASSFGHQYNEQFF
V gene: TRBV12-3/TRBV12-4
J gene: TRBJ2-1
D gene: -
clone size: -

CDR3 DNA: TGCAGTGCCAGACTTACGGGTGGCTACACCTTC
CDR3 protein: CSARLTGGYTF
V gene: TRBV20-1
J gene: TRBJ1-2
D gene: -
clone size: -

CDR3 DNA: TGCAGCGTTGGTGGCCTCACTAGCGGGAAATTCCCCTACGAGCAGTACTTC
CDR3 protein: CSVGGLTSGKFPYEQYF
V gene: TRBV29-1
J gene: TRBJ2-7
D gene: TRBD2
clone size: few

CDR3 DNA: TGTGCCAGCAGTGATGACTCCTACACAGATACGCAGTATTTT
CDR3 protein: CASSDDSYTDTQYF
V gene: TRBV2
J gene: TRBJ2-3
D gene: -
clone size: -

CDR3 DNA: TGCGCCAGCAGCGCGAAAAACATTCAGTACTTC
CDR3 protein: CASSAKNIQYF
V gene: TRBV4-1
J gene: TRBJ2-4
D gene: -
clone size: -

CDR3 DNA: TGTGCCAGCAGCTCCACCTGCCAAGAGACCCAGTACTTC
CDR3 protein: CASSSTCQETQYF
V gene: TRBV7-8
J gene: TRBJ2-5
D gene: -
clone size: -